The source of this T cell receptor (beta chain) is a study of ipilimumab plus nivolumab after autologous stem cell transplantation. General study points: TCR repertoire, Treg phenotype and gut microbiota reportedly support more study of this approach.

As for this clone: Antigen specificity is unknown.

Assay used: immunoSEQ multiplex PCR; TCRdb lists only in-frame clones, some missing. The sample contains just over 40,000 clones, around 93% of which appear only once. Ipilimumab, 1 mg/kg, started 14 to 28 days after autologous transplant. Through week 26, nivolumab 3 mg/kg IV was given weeks 1, 4, 7, 10, then biweekly. The CDR3 extends over 14 amino acids. V was clipped by 6 bases and J by 4 bases; unmatched bases: 5. CDR1 is MNHEY, CDR2 SMNVEV, per germline (reference sequence). The chain links TRBV27 to TRBJ2-7; 11 nucleotides agree with TRBD2. This TCR was sampled from a male donor with multiple myeloma. Sequencing used PBMCs, obtained in a trial of ipilimumab plus nivolumab as post-transplant consolidation. CDR3 bases: TGTGCCAGCAGCTTTAGCGGGGGGGAATACGAGCAGTACTTC. The encoded protein is CASSFSGGEYEQYF.